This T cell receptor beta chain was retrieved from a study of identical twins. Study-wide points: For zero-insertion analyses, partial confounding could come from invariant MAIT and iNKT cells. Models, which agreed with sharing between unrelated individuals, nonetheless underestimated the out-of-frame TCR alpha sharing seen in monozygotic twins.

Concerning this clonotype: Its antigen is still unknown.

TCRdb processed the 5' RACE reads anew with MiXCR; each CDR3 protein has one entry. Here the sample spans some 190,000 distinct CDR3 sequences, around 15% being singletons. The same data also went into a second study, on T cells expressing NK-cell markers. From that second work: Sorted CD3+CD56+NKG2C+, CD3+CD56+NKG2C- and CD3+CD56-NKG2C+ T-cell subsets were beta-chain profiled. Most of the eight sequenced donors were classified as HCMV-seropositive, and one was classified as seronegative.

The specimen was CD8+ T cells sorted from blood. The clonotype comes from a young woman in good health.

CDR3 nucleotide sequence: TGTGCCAGCAGCTTAGGCCTAATTTACAATGAGCAGTTCTTC. Protein product: CASSLGLIYNEQFF. The chain combines TRBV7-2 with TRBJ2-1, with D unresolved. The CDR3 is 14 residues long. Germline lookup yields CDR1 SGHTA and CDR2 FQGNSA. V gave up 1 base and J gave up 4 bases, with 8 bases separating them. The full variable domain, in which reference TRBV7-2 and TRBJ2-1 provide the parts outside the CDR3, is GAGVSQSPSNKVTEKGKDVELRCDPISGHTALYWYRQSLGQGLEFLIYFQGNSAPDKSGLPSDRFSAERTGGSVSTLTIQRTQQEDSAVYLCASSLGLIYNEQFFGPGTRLTVL.